This is a list of T cell receptor beta chains from one sample in a study of sequential checkpoint blockade in melanoma. The table came from immunoSEQ multiplex PCR; TCRdb's copy has only in-frame clones and leaves some out. The repertoire holds 16,000 or so clones, with around 80% as singletons. The material sequenced was CD8+ T cells sorted from blood (inferred from file names), taken from a patient given nivolumab and ipilimumab in sequence. The receptors derive from a human donor with melanoma. The CDR3 runs from the conserved cysteine through the conserved F or W. D genes are given only for firm matches. Expanded clones are given a class, and other clones once, few, many or no size at all.

D	size	V	J	DNA	CDR3
-	-	TRBV7-9	TRBJ1-5	TGTGCCAGCAGCTTAGATCGGTCGGGGAGGGGGGCCAATCAGCCCCAGCATTTT	CASSLDRSGRGANQPQHF
-	once	TRBV5-4	TRBJ1-5	TGTGCCAGCAGCTTGGGTGGTACAGAAGGAAATCAGCCCCAGCATTTT	CASSLGGTEGNQPQHF
-	-	TRBV7-9	TRBJ2-7	TGTGCCAGCAGCTTCGACAGGAACCACGAGCAGTACTTC	CASSFDRNHEQYF
TRBD1	few	TRBV19	TRBJ1-1	TGTGCCAGCAGACAGGGACTGTTTGCTTTCTTT	CASRQGLFAFF
TRBD2	-	TRBV7-6	TRBJ2-7	TGTGCCAGCAGCCGAGGGTGGGCGGGAGCTAGCGAGCAGTACTTC	CASSRGWAGASEQYF
-	-	TRBV11-3	TRBJ1-1	TGTGCCAGCAGCTTAGGAGTCGGCGGCGGGTACACTGAAGCTTTCTTT	CASSLGVGGGYTEAFF
-	-	TRBV6-5	TRBJ1-1	TGTGCCAGCATAAAACAGGGGAACACTGAAGCTTTCTTT	CASIKQGNTEAFF
-	-	TRBV30	TRBJ2-7	TGTGCCTGGAGTTCGCAGGGCTACGAGCAGTACTTC	CAWSSQGYEQYF
TRBD1	-	TRBV7-8	TRBJ1-2	TGTGCCAGCAGCCGGTTACTACGGGACAGGGGGCAAGATGGCTACACCTTC	CASSRLLRDRGQDGYTF
TRBD1	-	TRBV27	TRBJ2-7	TGTGCCAGCAGTTTATCGACAGGGCGCGAGCAGTACTTC	CASSLSTGREQYF
-	-	TRBV5-1	TRBJ2-7	TGCGCCAGCAGCTTTAAAAGGACAGCTAAACCATCCTACGAGCAGTACTTC	CASSFKRTAKPSYEQYF
-	-	TRBV27	TRBJ1-2	TGTGCCAGCAGTTTATCCTTGGGACACAGCTACACCTTC	CASSLSLGHSYTF
TRBD1	-	TRBV11-2	TRBJ2-7	TGTGCCAGCAGCCACGGGACAGGGGACGAGCAGTACTTC	CASSHGTGDEQYF
TRBD2	-	TRBV5-1	TRBJ2-7	TGCGCCAGCAGCTTTGGGGGATCCGGACTAGCGCCTACCTACGAGCAGTACTTC	CASSFGGSGLAPTYEQYF
TRBD1	-	TRBV5-4	TRBJ2-7	TGTGCCAGCAGCTTGGCCGGACAGGCCGCCTACGAGCAGTACTTC	CASSLAGQAAYEQYF